This T cell receptor beta chain was obtained from a study of cytomegalovirus exposure and HLA in healthy donors. Study background: Under 90% of approximately 400 genotyped donors fell in the Caucasian-associated ancestry cluster.

Vbeta (60) and Jbeta (13) primers were used in the PCR. The assay was immunoSEQ multiplex PCR, and TCRdb's table has in-frame clones only and misses some. Here the sample spans 150,000 or so clones, 80% to 85% being singletons. The CDR3 runs to 14 residues. The V and J ends lost 0 bases and 6 bases respectively, with 10 bases between them. CDR1 and CDR2 from the germline V gene are SGHDT and YYEEEE. The sequence was obtained from a male donor in good health and CMV-seropositive. Sequencing input: PBMCs. V and J are TRBV5-6 and TRBJ1-5; D unclear. The CDR3 region is CASSLDNEAQPQHF. Here the CDR3 DNA reads TGTGCCAGCAGCTTGGATAACGAGGCTCAGCCCCAGCATTTT.